The source of this T cell receptor beta chain is a study of cytomegalovirus exposure and HLA in healthy donors. Study information: Samples from HLA-typed donors yielded approximately 88 million unique TCRs in an early data release. The Caucasian-associated ancestry cluster held more than 80% of approximately 400 genotyped donors. Findings of the study overall: Researchers catalogued approximately 170 TCR beta chains as cytomegalovirus-associated.

Concerning this clone: The target antigen is unknown.

In germline, CDR1 is SGDLS, CDR2 YYNGEE. The V and J ends lost 0 bases and 2 bases, in that order; junction bases with no gene match: 5. This CDR3 comprises 16 residues. Primers: 60 Vbeta forward and 13 Jbeta reverse. The data were produced by immunoSEQ multiplex PCR, yet TCRdb's version contains in-frame clones alone and is incomplete. This table holds 120,000 or so clones, roughly 77% found once. The sequence was collected from a man aged 18 to 29 in good health and CMV-seronegative. The specimen sequenced was PBMCs. The chain has TRBV9 and TRBJ2-3; the match to TRBD2 covers 8 bases. CDR3 amino acids: CASSVGRGAFTDTQYF. In DNA, the CDR3 is TGTGCCAGCAGCGTAGGGCGGGGGGCCTTCACAGATACGCAGTATTTT.